The present T cell receptor beta chain was sequenced within a study of monozygotic twins with inflammatory bowel disease. Germline CDR1 reads LNHDA; CDR2 reads SQIVND (reference sequence). The CDR3 contains 13 residues. Following a re-call of the 5' RACE reads, TCRdb has one entry per CDR3 protein and lacks DNA. Its listing shows 440,000 or so distinct CDR3 sequences. The sequencing input was blood. The sequence derives from a human donor with ulcerative colitis or Crohn's disease, or a healthy co-twin of an affected twin (not recorded which). This sequence joins TRBV19 and TRBJ2-1; TCRdb's D gene call, TRBD2, goes unchecked for lack of DNA. CDR3: CASKSGGGFQWFF.